A selection of T cell receptor beta chains follows, all from one sample in a study of blood T cell repertoires in COVID-19. Generated by immunoSEQ multiplex PCR, the TCRdb table keeps only in-frame clones and is missing some. The data contain about 190,000 clones, roughly 89% of them singletons. The sample comprised peripheral blood. The receptor set was obtained from a man aged 40-50 years with acute or convalescent COVID-19. CDR3s include the opening cysteine and the closing phenylalanine or tryptophan. D genes are given only for firm matches. Some rows mark clone size as missing; the rest say once, few, many or name a class of expanded clone.

TRBJ2-7 | 16 | - | TRBV3-1/TRBV3-2 | - | TGTGCCAGCAGCGAGGGGGGCGGGCCCGCGGGGGACGAGCAGTACTTC | CASSEGGGPAGDEQYF
TRBJ2-2 | 15 | - | TRBV27 | - | TGTGCCAGCAGTTTAACACAGGGGAACACCGGGGAGCTGTTTTTT | CASSLTQGNTGELFF
TRBJ2-2 | 17 | - | TRBV3-1/TRBV3-2 | TRBD2 | TGTGCCAGCAGCCAAGAAGCTAGCGGGGGCCACACCGGGGAGCTGTTTTTT | CASSQEASGGHTGELFF
TRBJ1-2 | 14 | - | TRBV10-3 | - | TGTGCCATCAGTGACGGCAGGGACTTCTATGGCTACACCTTC | CAISDGRDFYGYTF
TRBJ2-7 | 15 | - | TRBV29-1 | TRBD1 | TGCAGCGTGGCCGGGACAGGGGGCTTTTGGGACGAGCAGTACTTC | CSVAGTGGFWDEQYF
TRBJ2-1 | 15 | - | TRBV4-1 | TRBD2 | TGCGCCAGCAGCCCTAGACTAGCGGGGGGGCATGAGCAGTTCTTC | CASSPRLAGGHEQFF
TRBJ1-1 | 13 | - | TRBV30 | - | TGTGCCTGGAGTAGGGGATGGAACACTGAAGCTTTCTTT | CAWSRGWNTEAFF
TRBJ2-5 | 15 | - | TRBV6-6 | TRBD2 | TGTGCCAGCAGTTACTCTGCTCTAGCGGGGGAGACCCAGTACTTC | CASSYSALAGETQYF
TRBJ1-6 | 15 | - | TRBV27 | - | TGTGCCAGCAGTTCCGGAGCGAGTACGAATTCACCCCTCCACTTT | CASSSGASTNSPLHF
TRBJ1-3 | 15 | - | TRBV5-1 | - | TGCGCCAGCAGCTTGGACGGAGCTCTCGGAAACACCATATATTTT | CASSLDGALGNTIYF
TRBJ1-6 | 16 | - | TRBV28 | TRBD1 | TGTGCCAGCACCTCCGTTGAGACAGGGACTAATTCACCCCTCCACTTT | CASTSVETGTNSPLHF
TRBJ1-2 | 13 | - | TRBV6-6 | - | TGTGCCAGCAGTCCCCCCCAGGGGTATGGCTACACCTTC | CASSPPQGYGYTF
TRBJ2-5 | 12 | - | TRBV7-9 | - | TGTGCCAGCAGCCGGACAGAAGAGACCCAGTACTTC | CASSRTEETQYF
TRBJ1-2 | 17 | - | TRBV10-3 | - | TGTGCCATCAGTGAGTCGGCACGATATAAAGCTAACTATGGCTACACCTTC | CAISESARYKANYGYTF
TRBJ2-5 | 17 | once | TRBV13 | - | TGTGCCAGCAGCTTAGCCGCTGGCGGGGTCCACCAAGAGACCCAGTACTTC | CASSLAAGGVHQETQYF
TRBJ2-5 | 12 | - | TRBV20-1 | - | TGCAGTGCTAGTACAGCCAAAGAGACCCAGTACTTC | CSASTAKETQYF
TRBJ2-6 | 16 | - | TRBV30 | - | TGTGCCTGGAGTGTATCCCGACAATCTGGGGCCAACGTCCTGACTTTC | CAWSVSRQSGANVLTF
TRBJ1-6 | 18 | - | TRBV7-2 | TRBD1 | TGTGCCAGCAGCACACGGACAGGGGACAATATTATGAATTCACCCCTCCACTTT | CASSTRTGDNIMNSPLHF
TRBJ2-2 | 16 | - | TRBV28 | - | TGTGCCAGCAGTTTCTACCTCGAGGGAGGCACCGGGGAGCTGTTTTTT | CASSFYLEGGTGELFF
TRBJ2-5 | 16 | once | TRBV21-1 | - | TGTGCCAGCAGCAAAGAGGCCATGGAGTACCAAGAGACCCAGTACTTC | CASSKEAMEYQETQYF
TRBJ1-6 | 13 | - | TRBV7-2 | - | TGTGCCAGCACCATCCGACAGTTTTCACCCCTCCACTTT | CASTIRQFSPLHF
TRBJ2-5 | 14 | - | TRBV9 | - | TGTGCCAGCAGCGTTTTAGCGGCACAAGAGACCCAGTACTTC | CASSVLAAQETQYF
TRBJ1-5 | 13 | - | TRBV19 | - | TGTGCCAGTACCCCCTATGCGGATCAGCCCCAGCATTTT | CASTPYADQPQHF
TRBJ2-2 | 15 | few | TRBV9 | TRBD1 | TGTGCCAGCAGTGGAGACAGGGGGCGGACCGGGGAGCTGTTTTTT | CASSGDRGRTGELFF
TRBJ1-4 | 20 | - | TRBV6-1 | TRBD1 | TGTGCCAGCAGTGCGCCAAAAGGGACAGGCCTAGCTCGGGGAGAAGAAAAACTGTTTTTT | CASSAPKGTGLARGEEKLFF
TRBJ2-1 | 12 | - | TRBV2 | - | TGTGCCAGCAGTGCTAACTACAATGAGCAGTTCTTC | CASSANYNEQFF
TRBJ1-6 | 17 | - | TRBV4-3 | TRBD1 | TGCGCCAGCAGCCAAGAGGCGGGGACAGGGGGCTTTTCACCCCTCCACTTT | CASSQEAGTGGFSPLHF
TRBJ2-6 | 19 | - | TRBV4-2 | TRBD2 | TGTGCCAGCAGCCAAGAGCTAGCGGGGGGCTTACTCCGGGCCAACGTCCTGACTTTC | CASSQELAGGLLRANVLTF
TRBJ1-5 | 15 | - | TRBV6-5 | - | TGTGCCAGCATGGGAGGGAAGGGCGACAATCAGCCCCAGCATTTT | CASMGGKGDNQPQHF
TRBJ1-5 | 16 | - | TRBV19 | TRBD1 | TGTGCCAGTAGTATAGCCAGGGGGCTTGCTAACCAGCCCCAGCATTTT | CASSIARGLANQPQHF
TRBJ2-4 | 15 | - | TRBV28 | TRBD2 | TGTGCCAGCAGCCTAGCGGGGGGGCTTGGTAACATTCAGTACTTC | CASSLAGGLGNIQYF
TRBJ2-7 | 14 | - | TRBV7-8 | TRBD1 | TGTGCCAGCAGCAACCCGGGACAGGGATACGAGCAGTACTTC | CASSNPGQGYEQYF
TRBJ1-2 | 14 | - | TRBV5-4 | TRBD1 | TGTGCCAGCAGCTTGGCACAGGGGACCTATGGCTACACCTTC | CASSLAQGTYGYTF
TRBJ2-2 | 12 | - | TRBV29-1 | - | TGCAGCGTTTCACAGGGCCCCGGGGAGCTGTTTTTT | CSVSQGPGELFF
TRBJ1-1 | 16 | once | TRBV6-1 | TRBD1 | TGTGCCAGCAGTGCAAGGACAGGGTCGGACGGTACTGAAGCTTTCTTT | CASSARTGSDGTEAFF
TRBJ2-3 | 15 | - | TRBV19 | TRBD1 | TGTGCCAGTAGTGAGACAGGGGGTGGCACAGATACGCAGTATTTT | CASSETGGGTDTQYF
TRBJ1-6 | 16 | - | TRBV9 | TRBD1 | TGTGCCAGCAGCCTCAGACAGGGGGAGTCGAGGTCACCCCTCCACTTT | CASSLRQGESRSPLHF
TRBJ2-7 | 13 | - | TRBV19 | - | TGTGCCAGTAGTTTTGGACAGACCTACGAGCAGTACTTC | CASSFGQTYEQYF
TRBJ2-3 | 15 | - | TRBV30 | - | TGTGCCTGGAGTCGCCCAGGGGATATCACAGATACGCAGTATTTT | CAWSRPGDITDTQYF
TRBJ2-5 | 14 | - | TRBV27 | TRBD2 | TGTGCCAGCAGTTTTCGGGGGGGAGGCGGGACCCAGTACTTC | CASSFRGGGGTQYF
TRBJ1-2 | 13 | - | TRBV19 | - | TGTGCCAGTAGTAGGGGGGAATACTATGGCTACACCTTC | CASSRGEYYGYTF